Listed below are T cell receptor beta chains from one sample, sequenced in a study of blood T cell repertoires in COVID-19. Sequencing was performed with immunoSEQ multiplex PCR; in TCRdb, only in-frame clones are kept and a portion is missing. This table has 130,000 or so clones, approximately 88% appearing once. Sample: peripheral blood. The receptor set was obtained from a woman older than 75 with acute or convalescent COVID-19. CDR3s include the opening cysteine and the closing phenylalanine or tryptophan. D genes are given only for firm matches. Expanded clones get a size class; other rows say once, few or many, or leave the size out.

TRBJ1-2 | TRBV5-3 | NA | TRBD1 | CARSLDRDRGLCYGYTF | TGTGCCAGAAGCTTGGACCGGGACAGGGGGCTCTGCTATGGCTACACCTTC
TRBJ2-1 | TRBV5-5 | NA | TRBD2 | CASSLGGRGGRAIENEQFF | TGTGCCAGCAGCTTGGGGGGACGTGGCGGGAGGGCCATTGAGAATGAGCAGTTCTTC
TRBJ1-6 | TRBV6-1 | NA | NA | CASSETGSSSPLHF | TGTGCCAGCAGTGAAACAGGGTCTAGTTCACCCCTCCACTTT
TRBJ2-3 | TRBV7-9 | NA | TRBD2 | CASSLSGGLADTQYF | TGTGCCAGCAGCTTATCGGGGGGACTAGCAGATACGCAGTATTTT
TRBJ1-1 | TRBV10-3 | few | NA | CATKRDVGGTEAFF | TGTGCCACCAAACGGGATGTCGGGGGCACTGAAGCTTTCTTT
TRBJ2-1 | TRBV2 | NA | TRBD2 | CASSDIRASGSHNEQFF | TGTGCCAGCAGTGACATCCGGGCTAGCGGGAGTCACAATGAGCAGTTCTTC
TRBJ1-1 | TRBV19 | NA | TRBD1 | CASRPGQVFTEAFF | TGTGCCAGTAGACCGGGACAGGTATTCACTGAAGCTTTCTTT
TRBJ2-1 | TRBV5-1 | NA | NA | CASSESDYVTRHEQFF | TGCGCCAGCAGCGAATCGGACTACGTGACCCGTCATGAGCAGTTCTTC
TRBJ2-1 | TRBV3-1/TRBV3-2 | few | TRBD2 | CASSQGLGGLSEQFF | TGTGCCAGCAGCCAGGGACTAGGGGGTTTGTCTGAGCAGTTCTTC
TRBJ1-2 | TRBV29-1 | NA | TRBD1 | CSAGSRGYGYTF | TGCAGCGCTGGTAGCAGGGGGTATGGCTACACCTTC
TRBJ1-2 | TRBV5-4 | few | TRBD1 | CASSQKRATGGSYGYTF | TGTGCCAGCAGCCAAAAGAGGGCTACAGGGGGCAGCTATGGCTACACCTTC
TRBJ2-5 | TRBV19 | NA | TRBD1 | CASSIAGDRGLNF | TGTGCCAGTAGTATAGCGGGCGACAGGGGGTTGAACTTC
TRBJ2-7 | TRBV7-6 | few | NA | CASSSSPDGTYEQYF | TGTGCCAGCAGTTCTTCCCCGGACGGGACCTACGAGCAGTACTTC
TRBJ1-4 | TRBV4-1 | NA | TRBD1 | CASSQPWVRNRGNRVANEKLFF | TGCGCCAGCAGCCAACCTTGGGTCCGAAACAGGGGCAACCGCGTGGCTAATGAAAAACTGTTTTTT
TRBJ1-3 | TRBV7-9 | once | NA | CASSLNVGGGASGNTIYF | TGTGCCAGCAGCTTAAATGTGGGCGGCGGGGCCTCTGGAAACACCATATATTTT
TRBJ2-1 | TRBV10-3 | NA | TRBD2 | CAISELAGIYNEQFF | TGTGCCATCAGTGAACTAGCGGGGATCTACAATGAGCAGTTCTTC
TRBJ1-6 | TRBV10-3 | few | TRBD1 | CAISAQGAASGSPLHF | TGTGCCATCAGTGCACAGGGGGCCGCTTCAGGTTCACCCCTCCACTTT
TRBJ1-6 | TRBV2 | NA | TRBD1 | CASSEGQYNSPLHF | TGTGCCAGCAGTGAGGGACAGTATAATTCACCCCTCCACTTT
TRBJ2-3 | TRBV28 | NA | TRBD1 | CASRRWTGASTDTQYF | TGTGCCAGCAGACGATGGACAGGAGCTAGCACAGATACGCAGTATTTT
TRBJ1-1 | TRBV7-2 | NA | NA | CASSFDGGAGTEAFF | TGTGCCAGCAGCTTTGACGGGGGGGCAGGGACTGAAGCTTTCTTT
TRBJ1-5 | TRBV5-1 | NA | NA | CASSLTGSGQPQHF | TGCGCCAGCAGCTTGACAGGGTCCGGTCAGCCCCAGCATTTT
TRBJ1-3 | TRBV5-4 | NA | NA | CASSWGLGNTIYF | TGTGCCAGCAGCTGGGGACTCGGAAACACCATATATTTT
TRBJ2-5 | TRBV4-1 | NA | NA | CASSSQGHQETQYF | TGCGCCAGCAGCTCACAGGGTCACCAAGAGACCCAGTACTTC
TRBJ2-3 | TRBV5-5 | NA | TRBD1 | CASSFTTGGRDTQYF | TGTGCCAGCAGCTTCACGACAGGGGGAAGGGATACGCAGTATTTT
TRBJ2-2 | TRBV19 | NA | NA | CASKDRTGELFF | TGTGCCAGCAAAGACAGGACCGGGGAGCTGTTTTTT